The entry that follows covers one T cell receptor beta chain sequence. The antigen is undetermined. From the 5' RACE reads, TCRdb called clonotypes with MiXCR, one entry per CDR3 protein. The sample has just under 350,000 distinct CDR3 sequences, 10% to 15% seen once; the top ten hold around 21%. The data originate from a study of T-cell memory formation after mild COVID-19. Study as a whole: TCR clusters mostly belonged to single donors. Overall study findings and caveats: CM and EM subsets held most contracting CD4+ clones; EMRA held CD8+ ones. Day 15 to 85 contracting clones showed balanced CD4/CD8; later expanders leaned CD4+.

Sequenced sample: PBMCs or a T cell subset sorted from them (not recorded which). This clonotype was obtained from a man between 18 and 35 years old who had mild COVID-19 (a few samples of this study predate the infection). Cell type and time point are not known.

The CDR3 DNA follows: TGTGCCACCAGCAGAGACGCACGATTACTGTTTTTT. Encoded protein: CATSRDARLLFF. The chain carries TRBV15 and TRBJ2-2; no clear D. Per the germline V gene, CDR1 is LNHNV and CDR2 is YYDKDF (reference sequence). CDR3 length equals 12 residues. V dropped 0 bases and J dropped 14 bases, with 10 bases sitting between them. The variable domain in full, completed from reference TRBV15 and TRBJ2-2, reads DAMVIQNPRYQVTQFGKPVTLSCSQTLNHNVMYWYQQKSSQAPKLLFHYYDKDFNNEADTPDNFQSRRPNTSFCFLDIRSPGLGDTAMYLCATSRDARLLFFGEGSRLTVL.